This T cell receptor beta chain appears in the sequencing data of a study of regulatory and conventional T cells in RAG deficiency. Blood CD4+ CD25-high CD127-low regulatory T cells supplied the genomic DNA template. The CDR3 has 14 residues. V lost 0 bases and J 4 bases, leaving 8 bases between the germline ends. Germline lookup yields CDR1 SGHRS and CDR2 YFSETQ. Using immunoSEQ multiplex PCR, the repertoire was profiled, and TCRdb retains in-frame clones only, with some absent. The repertoire includes about 12,000 clones, roughly 94% of them detected once, and about 1.3% sits in the top ten. General study results and limits: Shorter CDR3s in all patient subsets; >85% Treg-Tconv overlap in Omenn. Sorted Omenn CD25-high CD127-low cells may not be bona fide Tregs.

As to this clone: Its antigen is still unknown.

These data also formed part of another study, on regulatory T cells. That source reports: The primer mix had 52 TRBV and 13 TRBJ primers.

V and J are TRBV5-1 and TRBJ1-3; D might be TRBD1 (5 bases). Sequencing used CD127- CD25+ CD4+ Tregs sorted from blood. This TCR was recovered from a human donor in good health. CDR3 loop: CASSLGQTGNTIYF. DNA for the CDR3: TGCGCCAGCAGCTTGGGACAGACCGGAAACACCATATATTTT.